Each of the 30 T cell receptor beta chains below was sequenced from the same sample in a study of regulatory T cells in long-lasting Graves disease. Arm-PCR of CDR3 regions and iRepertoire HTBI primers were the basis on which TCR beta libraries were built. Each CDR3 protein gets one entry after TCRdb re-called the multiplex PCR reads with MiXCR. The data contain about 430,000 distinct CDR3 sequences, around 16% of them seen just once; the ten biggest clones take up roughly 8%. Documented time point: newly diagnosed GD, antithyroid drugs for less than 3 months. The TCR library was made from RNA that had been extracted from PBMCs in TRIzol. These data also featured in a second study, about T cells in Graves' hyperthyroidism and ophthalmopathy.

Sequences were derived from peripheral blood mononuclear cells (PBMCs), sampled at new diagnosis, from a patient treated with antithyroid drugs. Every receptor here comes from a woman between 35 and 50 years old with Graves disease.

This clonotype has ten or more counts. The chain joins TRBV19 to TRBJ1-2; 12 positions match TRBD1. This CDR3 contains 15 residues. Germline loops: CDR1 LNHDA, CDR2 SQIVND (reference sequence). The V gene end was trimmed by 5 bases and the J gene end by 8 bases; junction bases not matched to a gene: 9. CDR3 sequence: CASSSGTGGLRGYTF. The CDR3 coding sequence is TGTGCCAGTAGTTCCGGGACAGGGGGCCTCCGGGGCTACACCTTC.

The CDR3 DNA sequence: TGTGCCATCAGTGACAGAGACAGATACTACGAGCAGTACTTC. Its protein is CAISDRDRYYEQYF. The chain joins TRBV10-3 to TRBJ2-7; D perhaps matches TRBD1 (5 bases). This CDR3 comprises 14 residues. Germline CDR1 ENHRY, CDR2 SYGVKD. V was clipped by 3 bases and J by 3 bases, with 12 bases between them.

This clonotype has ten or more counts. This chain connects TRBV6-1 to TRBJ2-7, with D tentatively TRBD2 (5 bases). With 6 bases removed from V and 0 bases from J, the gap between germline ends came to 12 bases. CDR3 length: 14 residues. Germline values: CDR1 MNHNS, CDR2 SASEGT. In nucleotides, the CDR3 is TGTGCCAGCAGCCCTCGTAGCGACTCCTACGAGCAGTACTTC. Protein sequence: CASSPRSDSYEQYF.

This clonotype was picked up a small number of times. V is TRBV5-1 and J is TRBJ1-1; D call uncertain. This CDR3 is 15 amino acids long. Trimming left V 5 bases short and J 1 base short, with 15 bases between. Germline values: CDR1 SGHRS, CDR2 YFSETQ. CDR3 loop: CASRPGPPRNTEAFF. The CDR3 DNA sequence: TGCGCCAGCAGACCCGGTCCGCCTCGGAACACTGAAGCTTTCTTT.

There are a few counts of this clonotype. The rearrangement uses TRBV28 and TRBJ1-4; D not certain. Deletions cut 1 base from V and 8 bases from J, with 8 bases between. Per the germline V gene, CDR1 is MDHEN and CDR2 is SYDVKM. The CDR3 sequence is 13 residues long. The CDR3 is CASSLSSLEKLFF. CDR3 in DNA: TGTGCCAGCAGTTTATCCAGCCTGGAAAAACTGTTTTTT.

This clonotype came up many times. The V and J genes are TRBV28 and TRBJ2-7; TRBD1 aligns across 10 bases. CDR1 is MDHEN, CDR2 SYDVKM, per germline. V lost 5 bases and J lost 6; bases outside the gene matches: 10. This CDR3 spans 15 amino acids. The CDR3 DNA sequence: TGTGCCAGCAGTCTCGGGACAGGGGTGGTAAGCGAGCAGTACTTC. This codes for CASSLGTGVVSEQYF.

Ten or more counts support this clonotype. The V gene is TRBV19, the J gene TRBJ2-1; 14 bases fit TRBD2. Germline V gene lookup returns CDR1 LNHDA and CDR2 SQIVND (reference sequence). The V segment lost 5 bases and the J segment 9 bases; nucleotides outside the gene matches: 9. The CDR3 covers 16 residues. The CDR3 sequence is CASSSPGLAGAVEQFF. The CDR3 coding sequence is TGTGCCAGTAGTTCCCCGGGACTAGCGGGAGCCGTTGAGCAGTTCTTC.

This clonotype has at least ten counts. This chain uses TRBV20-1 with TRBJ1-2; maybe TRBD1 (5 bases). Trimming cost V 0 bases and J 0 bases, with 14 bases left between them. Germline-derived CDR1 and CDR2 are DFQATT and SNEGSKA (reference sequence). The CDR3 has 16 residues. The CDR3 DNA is TGCAGTGCTAGAGATCGAGAGGGGACTACTAACTATGGCTACACCTTC. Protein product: CSARDREGTTNYGYTF.

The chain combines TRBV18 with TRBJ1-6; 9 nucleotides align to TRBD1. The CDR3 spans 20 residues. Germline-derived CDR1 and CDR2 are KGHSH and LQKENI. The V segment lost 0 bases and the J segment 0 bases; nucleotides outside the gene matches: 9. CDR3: CASSPPGTGTGSSYNSPLHF. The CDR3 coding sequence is TGTGCCAGCTCACCACCTGGGACAGGGACCGGGAGCTCCTATAATTCACCCCTCCACTTT.

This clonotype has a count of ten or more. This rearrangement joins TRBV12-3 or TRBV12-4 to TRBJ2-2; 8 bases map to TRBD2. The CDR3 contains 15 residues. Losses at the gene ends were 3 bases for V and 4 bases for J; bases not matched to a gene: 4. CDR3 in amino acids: CASSFSGTSTGELFF. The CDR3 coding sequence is TGTGCCAGCAGTTTTAGCGGGACGAGCACCGGGGAGCTGTTTTTT.

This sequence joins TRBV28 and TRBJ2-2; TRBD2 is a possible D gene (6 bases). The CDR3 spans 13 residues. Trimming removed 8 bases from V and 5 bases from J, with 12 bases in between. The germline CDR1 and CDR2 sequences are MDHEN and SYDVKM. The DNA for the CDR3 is TGTGCCAGCGGAACACTAGCTACCGGGGAGCTGTTTTTT. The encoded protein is CASGTLATGELFF.

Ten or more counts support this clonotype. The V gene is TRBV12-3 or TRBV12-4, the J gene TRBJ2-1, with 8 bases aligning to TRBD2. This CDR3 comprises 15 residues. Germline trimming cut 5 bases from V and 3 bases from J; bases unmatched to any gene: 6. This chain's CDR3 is CASSLTGGGYNEQFF. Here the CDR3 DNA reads TGTGCCAGCAGTCTAACGGGGGGGGGCTACAATGAGCAGTTCTTC.

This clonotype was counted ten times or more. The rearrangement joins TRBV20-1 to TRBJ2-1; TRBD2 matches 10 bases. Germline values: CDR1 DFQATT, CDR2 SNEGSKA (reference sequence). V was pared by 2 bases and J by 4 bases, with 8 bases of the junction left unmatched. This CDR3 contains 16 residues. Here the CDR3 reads CSARPATSGTYNEQFF. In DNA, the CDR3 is TGCAGTGCTAGACCCGCCACTAGCGGGACTTACAATGAGCAGTTCTTC.

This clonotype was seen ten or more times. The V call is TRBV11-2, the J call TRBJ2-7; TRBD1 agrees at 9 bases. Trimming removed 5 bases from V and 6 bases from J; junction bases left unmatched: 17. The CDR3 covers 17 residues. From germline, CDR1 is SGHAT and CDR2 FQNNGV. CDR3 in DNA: TGTGCCAGCAGCCAAAGTTCCTTTTATCGACAGGGGGGCGAGCAGTACTTC. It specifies CASSQSSFYRQGGEQYF.

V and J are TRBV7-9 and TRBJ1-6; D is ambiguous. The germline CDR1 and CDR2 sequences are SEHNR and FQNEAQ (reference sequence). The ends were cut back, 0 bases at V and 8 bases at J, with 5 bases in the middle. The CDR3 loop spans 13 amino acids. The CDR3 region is CASSLAQDSPLHF. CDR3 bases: TGTGCCAGCAGCTTAGCGCAGGATTCACCCCTCCACTTT.

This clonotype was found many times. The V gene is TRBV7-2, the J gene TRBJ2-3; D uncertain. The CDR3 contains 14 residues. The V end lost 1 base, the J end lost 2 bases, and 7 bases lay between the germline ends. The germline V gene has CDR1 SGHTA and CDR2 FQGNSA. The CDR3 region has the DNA TGTGCCAGCAGCTTAGTCGGTTACACAGATACGCAGTATTTT. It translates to CASSLVGYTDTQYF.

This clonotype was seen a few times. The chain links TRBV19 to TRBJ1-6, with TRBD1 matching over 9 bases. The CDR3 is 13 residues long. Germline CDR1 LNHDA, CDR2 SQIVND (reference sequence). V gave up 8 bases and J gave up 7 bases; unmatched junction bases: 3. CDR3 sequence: CASRGTGNSPLHF. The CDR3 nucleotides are TGTGCCAGTCGAGGGACAGGGAATTCACCCCTCCACTTT. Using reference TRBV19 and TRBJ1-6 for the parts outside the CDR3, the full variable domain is DGGITQSPKYLFRKEGQNVTLSCEQNLNHDAMYWYRQDPGQGLRLIYYSQIVNDFQKGDIAEGYSVSREKKESFPLTVTSAQKNPTAFYLCASRGTGNSPLHFGNGTRLTVT.

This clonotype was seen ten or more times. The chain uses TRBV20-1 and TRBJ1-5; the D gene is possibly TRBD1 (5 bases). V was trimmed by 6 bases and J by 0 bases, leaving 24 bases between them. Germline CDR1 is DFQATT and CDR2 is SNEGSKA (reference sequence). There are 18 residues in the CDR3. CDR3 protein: CSAARAQGEPYSNQPQHF. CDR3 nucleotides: TGCAGTGCGGCGAGGGCCCAGGGCGAACCTTATAGCAATCAGCCCCAGCATTTT.

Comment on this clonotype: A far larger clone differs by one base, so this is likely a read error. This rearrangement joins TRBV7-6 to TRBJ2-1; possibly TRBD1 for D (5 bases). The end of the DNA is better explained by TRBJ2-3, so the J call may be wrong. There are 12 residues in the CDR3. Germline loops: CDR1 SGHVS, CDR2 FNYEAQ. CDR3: CASSMSTGTQYF. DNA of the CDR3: TGTGCCAGCAGCATGAGCACAGGTACGCAGTATTTT.

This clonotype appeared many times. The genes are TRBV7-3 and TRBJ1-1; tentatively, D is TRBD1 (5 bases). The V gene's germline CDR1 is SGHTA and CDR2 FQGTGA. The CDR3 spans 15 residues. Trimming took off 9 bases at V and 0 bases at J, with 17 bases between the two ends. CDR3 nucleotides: TGTGCCAGGGACACCCAGATTAATATGAACACTGAAGCTTTCTTT. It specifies CARDTQINMNTEAFF.

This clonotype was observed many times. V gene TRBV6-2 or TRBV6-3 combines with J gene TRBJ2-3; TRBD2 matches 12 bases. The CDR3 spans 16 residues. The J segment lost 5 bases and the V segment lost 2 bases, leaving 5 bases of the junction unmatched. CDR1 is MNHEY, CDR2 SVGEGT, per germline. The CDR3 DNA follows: TGTGCCAGCAGTTACCTAGCGGGAGGGGAGGGAGATACGCAGTATTTT. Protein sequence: CASSYLAGGEGDTQYF.

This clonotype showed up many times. CDR3 bases: TGCAGTGCTAGGGACGCGGGGGGTGCCATCTCTGGGGCCAACGTCCTGACTTTC. Protein product: CSARDAGGAISGANVLTF. This chain uses TRBV20-1 with TRBJ2-6; 8 bases fit TRBD2. The CDR3 extends over 18 amino acids. V shed 3 bases, J shed 0 bases, and the junction held 10 bases outside the gene matches. The germline V gene encodes CDR1 DFQATT and CDR2 SNEGSKA (reference sequence).

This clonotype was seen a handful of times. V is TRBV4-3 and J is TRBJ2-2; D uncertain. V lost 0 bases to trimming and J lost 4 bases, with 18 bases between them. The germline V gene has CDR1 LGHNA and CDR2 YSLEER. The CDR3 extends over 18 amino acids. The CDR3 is CASSQDPQTGSSTGELFF. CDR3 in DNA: TGCGCCAGCAGCCAAGATCCCCAAACCGGGTCTAGCACCGGGGAGCTGTTTTTT.

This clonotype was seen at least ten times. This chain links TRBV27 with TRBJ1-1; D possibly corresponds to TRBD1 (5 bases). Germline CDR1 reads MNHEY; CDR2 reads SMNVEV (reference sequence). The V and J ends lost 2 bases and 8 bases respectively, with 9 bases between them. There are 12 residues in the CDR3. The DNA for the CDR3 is TGTGCCAGCAGTTTAGGAGGGGCCGAAGCTTTCTTT. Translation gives CASSLGGAEAFF.

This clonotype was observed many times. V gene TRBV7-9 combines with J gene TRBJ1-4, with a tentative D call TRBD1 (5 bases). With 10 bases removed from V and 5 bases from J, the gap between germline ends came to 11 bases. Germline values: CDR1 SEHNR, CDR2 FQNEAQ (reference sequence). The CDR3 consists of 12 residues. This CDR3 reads CATRRGNEKLFF. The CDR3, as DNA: TGTGCCACCCGGCGGGGCAATGAAAAACTGTTTTTT.

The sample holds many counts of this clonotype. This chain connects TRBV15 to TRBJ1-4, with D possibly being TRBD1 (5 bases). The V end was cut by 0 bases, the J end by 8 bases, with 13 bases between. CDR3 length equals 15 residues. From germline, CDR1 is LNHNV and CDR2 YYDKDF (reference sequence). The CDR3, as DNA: TGTGCCACCAGCAGAGATCCCGGGACGGGAGAAAAACTGTTTTTT. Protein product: CATSRDPGTGEKLFF.

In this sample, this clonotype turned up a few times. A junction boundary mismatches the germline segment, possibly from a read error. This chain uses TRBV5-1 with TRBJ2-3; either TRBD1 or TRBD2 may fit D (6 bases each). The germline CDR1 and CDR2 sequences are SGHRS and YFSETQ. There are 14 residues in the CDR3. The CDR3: CASSTGQTTDTGDF. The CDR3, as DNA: TGCGCCAGCAGCACAGGACAGACCACAGATACGGGGGATTTT.

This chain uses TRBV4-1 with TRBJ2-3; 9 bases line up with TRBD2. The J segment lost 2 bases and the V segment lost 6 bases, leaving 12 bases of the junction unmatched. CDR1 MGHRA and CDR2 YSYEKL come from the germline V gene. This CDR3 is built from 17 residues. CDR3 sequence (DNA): TGCGCCAGCAGGCCGGGACTAGCCCGATCCACCACAGATACGCAGTATTTT. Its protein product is CASRPGLARSTTDTQYF.

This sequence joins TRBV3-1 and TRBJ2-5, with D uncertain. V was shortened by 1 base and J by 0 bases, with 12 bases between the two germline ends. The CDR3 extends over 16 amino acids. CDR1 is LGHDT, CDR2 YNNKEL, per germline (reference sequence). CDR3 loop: CASSQGPNLNQETQYF. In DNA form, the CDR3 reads TGTGCCAGCAGCCAAGGTCCAAATCTAAACCAAGAGACCCAGTACTTC.

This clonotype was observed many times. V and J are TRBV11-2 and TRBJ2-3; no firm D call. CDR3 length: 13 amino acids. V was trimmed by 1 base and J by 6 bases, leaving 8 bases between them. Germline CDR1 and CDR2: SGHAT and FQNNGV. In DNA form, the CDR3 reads TGTGCCAGCAGCTTAGTATTGGGTGATACGCAGTATTTT. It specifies CASSLVLGDTQYF.